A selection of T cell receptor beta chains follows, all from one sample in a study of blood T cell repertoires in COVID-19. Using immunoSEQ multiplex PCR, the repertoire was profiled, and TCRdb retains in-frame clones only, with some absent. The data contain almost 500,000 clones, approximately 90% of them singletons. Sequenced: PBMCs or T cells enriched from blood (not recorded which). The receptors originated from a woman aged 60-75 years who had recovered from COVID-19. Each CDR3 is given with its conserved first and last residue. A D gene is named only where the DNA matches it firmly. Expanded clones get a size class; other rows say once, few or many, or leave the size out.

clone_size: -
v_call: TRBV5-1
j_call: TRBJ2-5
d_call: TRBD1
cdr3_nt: TGCGCCAGCAGCTTGGCCGCGACAGGGGGCCAAGAGACCCAGTACTTC
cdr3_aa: CASSLAATGGQETQYF

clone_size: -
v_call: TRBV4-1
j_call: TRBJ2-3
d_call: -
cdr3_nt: TGCGCCAGCAGCTCTCCGGGGGGCACAGATACGCAGTATTTT
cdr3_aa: CASSSPGGTDTQYF

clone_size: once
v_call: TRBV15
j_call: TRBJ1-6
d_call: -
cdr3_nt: TGTGCCACCAGCAGAGGAGGGGGTTCCTATAATTCACCCCTCCACTTT
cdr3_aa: CATSRGGGSYNSPLHF

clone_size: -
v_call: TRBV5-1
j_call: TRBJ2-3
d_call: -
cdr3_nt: TGCGCCAGCAGCTTGGAAGAGGGAAGCACAGATACGCAGTATTTT
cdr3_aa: CASSLEEGSTDTQYF

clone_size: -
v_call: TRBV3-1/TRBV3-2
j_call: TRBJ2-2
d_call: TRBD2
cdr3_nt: TGTGCCAGCAGCCAGGGATCGACTAGCGGGGCCTCGGGCACCGGGGAGCTGTTTTTT
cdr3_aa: CASSQGSTSGASGTGELFF

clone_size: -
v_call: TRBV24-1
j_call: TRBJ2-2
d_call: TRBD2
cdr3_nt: TGTGCCACCAGTGCTTGGGCTAGCGGCTTCCCCGGGGAGCTGTTTTTT
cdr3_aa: CATSAWASGFPGELFF

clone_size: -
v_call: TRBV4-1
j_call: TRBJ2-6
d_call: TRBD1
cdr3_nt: TGCGCCAGCAGCCAGAATCCGGGACAGGGGGCGACTGGGGCCAACGTCCTGACTTTC
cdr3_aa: CASSQNPGQGATGANVLTF

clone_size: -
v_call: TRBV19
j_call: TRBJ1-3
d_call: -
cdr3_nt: TGTGCCAGTAGTATTTCCAGGCAAAACTCTGGAAACACCATATATTTT
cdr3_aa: CASSISRQNSGNTIYF

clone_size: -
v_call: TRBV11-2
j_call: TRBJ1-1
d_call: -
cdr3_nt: TGTGCCAGCAGCCCGCATAGATGGGCAGGGACAATGAACACTGAAGCTTTCTTT
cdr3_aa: CASSPHRWAGTMNTEAFF

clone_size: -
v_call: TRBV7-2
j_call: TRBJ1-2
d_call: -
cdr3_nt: TGTGCCAGCAGCTGGTTACTAACAAGTAACTATGGCTACACCTTC
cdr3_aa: CASSWLLTSNYGYTF

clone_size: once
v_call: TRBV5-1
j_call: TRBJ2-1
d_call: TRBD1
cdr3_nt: TGCGCCAGCGCAAGACAGGGACACAATGAGCAGTTCTTC
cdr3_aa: CASARQGHNEQFF

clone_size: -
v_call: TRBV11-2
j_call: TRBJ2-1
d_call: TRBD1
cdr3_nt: TGTGCCAGCAGCTCGGGACAGGGGAATGAGCAGTTCTTC
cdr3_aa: CASSSGQGNEQFF

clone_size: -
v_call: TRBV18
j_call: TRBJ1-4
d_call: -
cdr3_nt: TGTGCCAGCTCACATGAAACAGTTCCAGCGGCTGAAAAACTGTTTTTT
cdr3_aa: CASSHETVPAAEKLFF

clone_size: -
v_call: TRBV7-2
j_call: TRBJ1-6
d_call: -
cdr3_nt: TGTGCCAGCAGCCCGCCAACCGGACAGCGCGTGGGCCTGGCCCTCCACTTT
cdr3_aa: CASSPPTGQRVGLALHF

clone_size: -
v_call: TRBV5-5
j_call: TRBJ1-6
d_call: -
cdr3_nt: TGTGCCAGCAGCCTCGGGACATCGGTGCGGGGGTCACCCCTCCACTTT
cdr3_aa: CASSLGTSVRGSPLHF

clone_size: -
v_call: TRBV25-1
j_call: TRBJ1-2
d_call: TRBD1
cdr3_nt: TGTGCCAGCAGTGAATTCGGGACAGGGATTTATGGCTACACCTTC
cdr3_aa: CASSEFGTGIYGYTF

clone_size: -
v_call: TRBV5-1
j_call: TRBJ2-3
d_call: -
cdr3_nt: TGCGCCAGCAGCAAACTCGACACAGATACGCAGTATTTT
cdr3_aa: CASSKLDTDTQYF

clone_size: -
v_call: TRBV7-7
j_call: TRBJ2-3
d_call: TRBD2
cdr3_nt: TGTGCCAGCAGCCCCGGCTCTAGCGGGTTAACAGATACGCAGTATTTT
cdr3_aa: CASSPGSSGLTDTQYF